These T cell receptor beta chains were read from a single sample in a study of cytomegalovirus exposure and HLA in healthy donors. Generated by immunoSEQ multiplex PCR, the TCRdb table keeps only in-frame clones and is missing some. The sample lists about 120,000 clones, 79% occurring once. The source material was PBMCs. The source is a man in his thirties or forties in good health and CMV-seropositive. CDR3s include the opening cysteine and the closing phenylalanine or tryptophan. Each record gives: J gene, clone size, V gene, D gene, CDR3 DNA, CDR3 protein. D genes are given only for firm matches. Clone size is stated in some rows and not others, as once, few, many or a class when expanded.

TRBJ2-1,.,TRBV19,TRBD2,TGTGCCAGTAGCCCGACTAGCAATTCCTACAATGAGCAGTTCTTC,CASSPTSNSYNEQFF
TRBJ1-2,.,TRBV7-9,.,TGTGCCAGCAGCCCTGGCAGGGGCGGCTATGGCTACACCTTC,CASSPGRGGYGYTF
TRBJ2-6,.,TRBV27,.,TGTGCCAGCAGTTTCGGTGGGGCCAACGTCCTGACTTTC,CASSFGGANVLTF
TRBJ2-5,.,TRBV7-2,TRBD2,TGTGCCAGCAGCTTACGACTAGCGGGGTCTGGCGAGACCCAGTACTTC,CASSLRLAGSGETQYF
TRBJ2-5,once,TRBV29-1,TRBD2,TGCAGCGGAACTAGCGACCAAGAGACCCAGTACTTC,CSGTSDQETQYF
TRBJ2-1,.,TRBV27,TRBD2,TGTGCCAGCAGCCGTCCCTCGGGACTAGCGGGGGGTAATGAGCAGTTCTTC,CASSRPSGLAGGNEQFF
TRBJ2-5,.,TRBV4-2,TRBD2,TGTGCCAGCAGCCAAGCTGGGCGGGGGGGCTTAGAGACCCAGTACTTC,CASSQAGRGGLETQYF
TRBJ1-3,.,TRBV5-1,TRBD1,TGCGCCAGCAGCGGAACACTTTACAGGGGGCACGGAAACACCATATATTTT,CASSGTLYRGHGNTIYF
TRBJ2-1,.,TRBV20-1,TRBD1,TGCAGTGCTTCCAGGGGGAATGAGCAGTTCTTC,CSASRGNEQFF
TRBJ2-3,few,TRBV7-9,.,TGTGCCAGCAGCTCGGCTAGCGGCACAGATACGCAGTATTTT,CASSSASGTDTQYF
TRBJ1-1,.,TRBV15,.,TGTGCCACCAGCTTCCGGTCCCGGGGATACACTGAAGCTTTCTTT,CATSFRSRGYTEAFF
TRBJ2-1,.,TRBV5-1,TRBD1,TGCGCCAGCAGCTTAGCACCGGGACAGGGACTAAACAATGAGCAGTTCTTC,CASSLAPGQGLNNEQFF
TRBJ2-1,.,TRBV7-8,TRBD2,TGTGCCGGGTCGAAATTCCAGGGAGGGGAGCAGTATGAGCAGTTCTTC,CAGSKFQGGEQYEQFF
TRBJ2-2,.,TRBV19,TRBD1,TGTGCCAGTAGTATAGGACAGGGCTGGACCGGGGAGCTGTTTTTT,CASSIGQGWTGELFF
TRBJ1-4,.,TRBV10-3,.,TGTGCCATCAGTGAGTCGAAACAGGATGAAAAACTGTTTTTT,CAISESKQDEKLFF
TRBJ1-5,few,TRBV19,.,TGTGCCAGTAGTGGCGGGGGGAGGGCGGGCAATCAGCCCCAGCATTTT,CASSGGGRAGNQPQHF
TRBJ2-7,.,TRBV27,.,TGTGCCAGCAGTTTTTTTCCCAGGACGGGGGAGCAGTACTTC,CASSFFPRTGEQYF
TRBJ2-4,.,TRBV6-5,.,TGTGCCAGCAGAGGGCAGCTAGCCAAAAACAGTCAGTACTTC,CASRGQLAKNSQYF
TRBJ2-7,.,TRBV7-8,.,TGTGCCAGCAGCTTAGAGGCAGGTCGTGCCTACGAGCAGTACTTC,CASSLEAGRAYEQYF
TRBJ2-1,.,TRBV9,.,TGTGCCAGCAGTGGACTCGCCACTGAGCAGTTCTTC,CASSGLATEQFF
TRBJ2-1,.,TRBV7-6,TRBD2,TGTGCCAGCAGCTTAGCGGGGAATAGCGGGGGGTACAATGAGCAGTTCTTC,CASSLAGNSGGYNEQFF
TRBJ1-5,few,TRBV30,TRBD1,TGTGCCTGGAGTGTAGGGGCATCCCTGGGACAGGGAGCACAGCCCCAGCATTTT,CAWSVGASLGQGAQPQHF
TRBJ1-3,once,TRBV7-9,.,TGTGCCAGCTGGACTTATTCAGGGGAAGGAAACACCATATATTTT,CASWTYSGEGNTIYF